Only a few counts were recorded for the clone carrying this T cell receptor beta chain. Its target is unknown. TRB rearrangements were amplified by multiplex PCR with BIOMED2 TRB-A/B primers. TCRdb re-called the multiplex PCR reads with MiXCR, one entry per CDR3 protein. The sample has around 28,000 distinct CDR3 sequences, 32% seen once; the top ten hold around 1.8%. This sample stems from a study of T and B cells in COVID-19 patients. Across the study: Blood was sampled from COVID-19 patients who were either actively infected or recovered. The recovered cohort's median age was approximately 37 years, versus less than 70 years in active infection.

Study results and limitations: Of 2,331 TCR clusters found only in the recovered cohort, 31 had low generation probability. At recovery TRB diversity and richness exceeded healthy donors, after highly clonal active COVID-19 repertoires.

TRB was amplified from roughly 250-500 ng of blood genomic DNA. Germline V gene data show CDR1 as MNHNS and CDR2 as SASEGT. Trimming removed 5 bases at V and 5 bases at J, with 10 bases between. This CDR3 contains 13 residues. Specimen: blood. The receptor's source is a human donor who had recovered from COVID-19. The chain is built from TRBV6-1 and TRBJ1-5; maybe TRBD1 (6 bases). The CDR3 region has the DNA TGTGCCAGCAGTCAGGGGAGGGATCAGCCCCAGCATTTT. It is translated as CASSQGRDQPQHF.